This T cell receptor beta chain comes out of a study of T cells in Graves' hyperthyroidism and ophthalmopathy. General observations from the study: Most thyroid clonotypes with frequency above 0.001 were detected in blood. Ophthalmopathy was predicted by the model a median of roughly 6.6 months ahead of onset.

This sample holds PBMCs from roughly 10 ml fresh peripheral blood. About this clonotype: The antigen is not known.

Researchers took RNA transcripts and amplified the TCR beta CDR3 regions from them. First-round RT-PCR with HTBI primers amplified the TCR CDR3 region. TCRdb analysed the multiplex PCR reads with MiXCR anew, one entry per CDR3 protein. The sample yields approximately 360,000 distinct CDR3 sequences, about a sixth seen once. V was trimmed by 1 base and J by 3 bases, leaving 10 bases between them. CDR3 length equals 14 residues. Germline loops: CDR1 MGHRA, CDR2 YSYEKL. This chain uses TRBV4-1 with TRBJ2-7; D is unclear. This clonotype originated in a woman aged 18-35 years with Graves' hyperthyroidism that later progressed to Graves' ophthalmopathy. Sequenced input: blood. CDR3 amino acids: CASSQGTPYYEQYF. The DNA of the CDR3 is TGCGCCAGCAGCCAAGGGACGCCTTACTACGAGCAGTACTTC.